This TCR beta chain is from a study of OX40 agonist ivuxolimab in advanced cancers. Regarding the study as a whole: CD4+ and CD8+ T cells in blood underwent clonal expansion by week 6 at 0.1 to 3.0 mg/kg.

The table came from immunoSEQ multiplex PCR; TCRdb's copy has only in-frame clones and leaves some out. The sample yields about 100,000 clones, 89% seen once. Germline V gene sequence: CDR1 MNHNS, CDR2 SASEGT. With 6 bases removed from V and 0 bases from J, the gap between germline ends came to 9 bases. This CDR3 is built from 14 residues. Details on this clone: What it binds is unknown.

The receptor was derived from an adult with an advanced solid tumor such as melanoma, head and neck, liver or kidney cancer. The rearrangement uses TRBV6-1 and TRBJ2-1, with a tentative D call TRBD2 (5 bases). Sequenced material: CD4+ or CD8+ T cells sorted from blood, taken in a trial of the OX40 agonist ivuxolimab. The DNA of the CDR3 is TGTGCCAGCAGACTAGTTAGCTCCTACAATGAGCAGTTCTTC. It specifies CASRLVSSYNEQFF.